This passage covers 30 T cell receptor beta chains from one sample sequenced in a study of beta chain features in type 1 diabetes. TCRB transcripts that were expressed got sequenced, as all of the isolated RNA had been reverse transcribed. Assay used: immunoSEQ multiplex PCR; TCRdb lists only in-frame clones, some missing. The table shows hundreds of thousands of clones, with 12% to 15% occurring only once. The sequencing sample was made of naive CD4+ T cells from blood. These receptor sequences come from a woman between 40 and 55 years old in good health.

This clone came up a few times. The genes are TRBV4-1 and TRBJ2-5, with D tentatively TRBD1 (5 bases). From germline, CDR1 is MGHRA and CDR2 YSYEKL. CDR3 length: 14 residues. V was clipped by 1 base and J by 5 bases, with 11 bases between them. CDR3 DNA sequence: TGCGCCAGCAGCCAAGGGGGCGCCGGGGAGACCCAGTACTTC. The encoded protein is CASSQGGAGETQYF.

This clone was seen a few times. The chain has TRBV18 and TRBJ2-7, with TRBD2 identical over 12 bases. The CDR3 is made up of 15 amino acids. V was pared by 5 bases and J by 3 bases, with 5 bases of the junction left unmatched. Germline V gene sequence: CDR1 KGHSH, CDR2 LQKENI. CDR3 in amino acids: CASSATGLAGYEQYF. DNA for the CDR3: TGTGCCAGCTCAGCGACGGGACTAGCGGGCTACGAGCAGTACTTC.

The V and J genes are TRBV28 and TRBJ2-7; no definite D call. Germline V gene lookup returns CDR1 MDHEN and CDR2 SYDVKM. V was shortened by 6 bases and J by 4 bases, with 7 bases between the two germline ends. This CDR3 spans 11 amino acids. Here the CDR3 DNA reads TGTGCCAGCAGGGCTTCTTACGAGCAGTACTTC. Translating gives CASRASYEQYF.

The V gene is TRBV11-2, the J gene TRBJ1-1, with 12 bases lining up with TRBD1. The germline V gene encodes CDR1 SGHAT and CDR2 FQNNGV. The J segment lost 4 bases and the V segment lost 5 bases, leaving 14 bases of the junction unmatched. This CDR3 region has 18 residues. The CDR3 is CASSLGTGGGGRATEAFF. The CDR3 nucleotides are TGTGCCAGCAGCCTAGGGACAGGGGGCGGTGGTAGGGCCACTGAAGCTTTCTTT.

The chain has TRBV7-2 and TRBJ2-3; 9 nucleotides agree with TRBD2. The germline CDR1 and CDR2 sequences are SGHTA and FQGNSA. This CDR3 is built from 16 residues. After removal of 1 base from V and 2 bases from J, the junction contained 4 bases not matched to a gene. The CDR3 nucleotides are TGTGCCAGCAGCTTAGTAGCGGGGGATTACACAGATACGCAGTATTTT. Protein: CASSLVAGDYTDTQYF. Combining the CDR3 with reference TRBV7-2 and TRBJ2-3 gives the whole variable domain GAGVSQSPSNKVTEKGKDVELRCDPISGHTALYWYRQSLGQGLEFLIYFQGNSAPDKSGLPSDRFSAERTGGSVSTLTIQRTQQEDSAVYLCASSLVAGDYTDTQYFGPGTRLTVL.

The V and J genes are TRBV2 and TRBJ1-1; a weak D match, TRBD1 (5 bases). The length of the CDR3 is 15 residues. Germline loops: CDR1 SNHLY, CDR2 FYNNEI. The V end lost 7 bases, the J end lost 0 bases, and 15 bases lay between the germline ends. Here the CDR3 reads CASTGLDTMNTEAFF. The DNA for the CDR3 is TGTGCCAGCACCGGGTTGGACACCATGAACACTGAAGCTTTCTTT.

The chain uses TRBV7-9 and TRBJ1-4; 7 bases map to TRBD1. Germline V CDR1 and CDR2: SEHNR, FQNEAQ (reference sequence). Trimming removed 6 bases from V and 7 bases from J; junction bases left unmatched: 2. The CDR3 is made up of 12 amino acids. The CDR3 coding sequence is TGTGCCAGCAGTACAGGGGCTGAAAAACTGTTTTTT. Amino acid sequence: CASSTGAEKLFF.

This chain links TRBV19 with TRBJ2-5; 9 bases are a match to TRBD2. Germline V lookup: CDR1 LNHDA, CDR2 SQIVND (reference sequence). The CDR3 is made up of 15 amino acids. The V segment lost 3 bases and the J segment 7 bases; nucleotides outside the gene matches: 9. CDR3 region: CASSMLAGALGTQYF. As DNA, the CDR3 is TGTGCCAGTAGTATGTTAGCGGGGGCTCTCGGGACCCAGTACTTC. The variable domain in full, completed from reference TRBV19 and TRBJ2-5, reads DGGITQSPKYLFRKEGQNVTLSCEQNLNHDAMYWYRQDPGQGLRLIYYSQIVNDFQKGDIAEGYSVSREKKESFPLTVTSAQKNPTAFYLCASSMLAGALGTQYFGPGTRLLVL.

A few counts support this clone. CDR3 region: CASVGTVTYNEQFF. CDR3 nucleotides: TGTGCCAGTGTCGGGACAGTGACCTACAATGAGCAGTTCTTC. This chain connects TRBV2 to TRBJ2-1, with 7 bases aligning to TRBD1. V lost 9 bases to trimming and J lost 2 bases; unmatched junction nucleotides: 7. The CDR3 loop spans 14 amino acids. The germline CDR1 and CDR2 sequences are SNHLY and FYNNEI. The entire variable domain, with the rest obtained from reference TRBV2 and TRBJ2-1, is as follows: EPEVTQTPSHQVTQMGQEVILRCVPISNHLYFYWYRQILGQKVEFLVSFYNNEISEKSEIFDDQFSVERPDGSNFTLKIRSTKLEDSAMYFCASVGTVTYNEQFFGPGTRLTVL.

The genes are TRBV2 and TRBJ2-1, with TRBD2 as a possible D gene (5 bases). The CDR3 is 15 residues long. Trimming stripped 8 bases from V and 3 bases from J, with 17 bases between. CDR1 is SNHLY, CDR2 FYNNEI, per germline. The CDR3 protein is CASGMDSPGYNEQFF. The CDR3 DNA sequence: TGTGCCAGCGGAATGGACTCCCCGGGCTACAATGAGCAGTTCTTC.

The CDR3 here is CASSPLSRGLSETQYF. The CDR3 DNA follows: TGTGCCAGCTCACCCCTGAGCAGGGGGTTATCTGAGACCCAGTACTTC. The V gene is TRBV18, the J gene TRBJ2-5; 7 positions agree with TRBD1. The CDR3 runs to 16 residues. Germline loops: CDR1 KGHSH, CDR2 LQKENI. The V segment lost 3 bases and the J segment 5 bases; nucleotides outside the gene matches: 12.

In this sample, this clone turned up a few times. The chain employs TRBV5-6 and TRBJ1-1, with TRBD1 matching 8 bases. The CDR3 runs to 14 residues. The germline gives CDR1 SGHDT, CDR2 YYEEEE. With 6 bases clipped from V and 4 bases from J, the junction kept 8 bases outside the gene matches. The CDR3 DNA reads TGTGCCAGCACCCCACGGGACAGGACCACTGAAGCTTTCTTT. This translates into CASTPRDRTTEAFF.

This clone was seen a few times. The chain has TRBV7-2 and TRBJ2-7; 13 bases line up with TRBD2. This CDR3 has 16 residues. Germline values: CDR1 SGHTA, CDR2 FQGNSA. The trim removed 5 bases at V and 5 bases at J, leaving 9 bases unmatched. The CDR3 loop is CASSPRLAGGSNEQYF. DNA for the CDR3: TGTGCCAGCAGCCCCCGACTAGCGGGGGGTTCAAACGAGCAGTACTTC.

J is TRBJ2-7 and V is TRBV14, with 7 bases identical to TRBD2. V lost 2 bases, J lost 7 bases, and 5 bases stayed unmatched. This CDR3 has 13 amino acids. Germline lookup yields CDR1 SGHDN and CDR2 FVKESK. The CDR3 sequence is CASSQSGAIEQYF. The CDR3 bases are TGTGCCAGCAGCCAAAGCGGGGCTATTGAGCAGTACTTC.

At least ten counts were recorded for this clone. V usage is TRBV7-2 and J usage is TRBJ2-2; D unclear. The V gene's germline CDR1 is SGHTA and CDR2 FQGNSA. V dropped 4 bases and J dropped 2 bases, with 2 bases sitting between them. The CDR3 runs 12 residues. The CDR3 bases are TGTGCCAGCAGCTCTAACACCGGGGAGCTGTTTTTT. Amino acids: CASSSNTGELFF.

This rearrangement joins TRBV6-6 to TRBJ2-4; tentative D call: TRBD1 (6 bases). CDR3 size: 14 residues. Germline V lookup: CDR1 MNHNY, CDR2 SVGAGI (reference sequence). Trimming pared 7 bases from V and 1 base from J, leaving 11 bases between. CDR3 DNA: TGTGCCAGCACCGATCAGGGGGCCAAAAACATTCAGTACTTC. It is translated as CASTDQGAKNIQYF.

This clone was counted a few times. The chain uses TRBV10-3 and TRBJ2-3; maybe TRBD1 (6 bases). Germline CDR1 is ENHRY and CDR2 is SYGVKD. V lost 3 bases and J 2 bases, leaving 12 bases between the germline ends. CDR3 length: 15 amino acids. CDR3 sequence (DNA): TGTGCCATCAGTGAAGCAACAGGGCACACAGATACGCAGTATTTT. This translates into CAISEATGHTDTQYF.

This clone was recorded a few times. V usage is TRBV7-4 and J usage is TRBJ2-5, with D possibly being TRBD1 (6 bases). The CDR3 extends over 15 amino acids. Trimming stripped 1 base from V and 6 bases from J, with 15 bases between. From germline, CDR1 is SGHVT and CDR2 SQSDAQ. The CDR3 DNA sequence: TGTGCCAGCAGCTTAGGGAAACAGGGTCGGCAGACCCAGTACTTC. It is translated as CASSLGKQGRQTQYF. The full variable domain, in which reference TRBV7-4 and TRBJ2-5 provide the parts outside the CDR3, is GAGVSQSPRYKVAKRGRDVALRCDSISGHVTLYWYRQTLGQGSEVLTYSQSDAQRDKSGRPSGRFSAERPERSVSTLKIQRTEQGDSAVYLCASSLGKQGRQTQYFGPGTRLLVL.

The J gene is TRBJ2-7, the V gene TRBV7-8; TRBD2 might be the D (6 bases). Germline CDR1 and CDR2: SGHVS and FQNEAQ. V lost 1 base, J lost 1 base, and 17 bases lay in between. The CDR3 contains 17 residues. The CDR3 sequence: CASSLEWRAVFSYEQYF. For the CDR3, the DNA is TGTGCCAGCAGCTTAGAATGGAGGGCAGTGTTTTCCTACGAGCAGTACTTC.

This clone was detected once. V gene TRBV9 combines with J gene TRBJ2-5, with 8 bases matching TRBD2. Germline lookup yields CDR1 SGDLS and CDR2 YYNGEE. J gave up 1 base and V 0 bases, and 8 bases lay outside the gene matches. The CDR3 runs 17 residues. CDR3 region: CASSVDISGGLQETQYF. The CDR3 DNA reads as TGTGCCAGCAGCGTAGATATAAGCGGGGGCCTCCAAGAGACCCAGTACTTC.

The chain couples TRBV9 to TRBJ2-3; possible D gene TRBD2, 6 bases. Germline V gives CDR1 SGDLS, CDR2 YYNGEE. The CDR3 contains 15 residues. The V end lost 0 bases, the J end lost 7 bases, and 15 bases lay between the germline ends. The chain's CDR3 is CASSVGSGVPHTQYF. DNA for the CDR3: TGTGCCAGCAGCGTAGGGTCGGGGGTCCCTCATACGCAGTATTTT.

This clone was recorded only once. The CDR3 region has the DNA TGTGCCAGCACCCCGCACCCTCCTACCTACGAGCAGTACTTC. This encodes CASTPHPPTYEQYF. The gene calls are TRBV6-4 and TRBJ2-7; D not certain. The CDR3 contains 14 residues. Germline CDR1 is MRHNA and CDR2 is SNTAGT. V was cut by 7 bases and J by 2 bases, with 15 bases left in between.

The V gene is TRBV27, the J gene TRBJ2-1; TRBD1 agrees at 9 bases. Trimming removed 6 bases from V and 0 bases from J; junction bases left unmatched: 9. This CDR3 has 17 amino acids. The germline V gene has CDR1 MNHEY and CDR2 SMNVEV (reference sequence). For the CDR3, the DNA is TGTGCCAGCAGCCGAGGACAGGGGTGGACCTCCTACAATGAGCAGTTCTTC. It encodes CASSRGQGWTSYNEQFF.

The chain couples TRBV14 to TRBJ1-1; D is ambiguous. From germline, CDR1 is SGHDN and CDR2 FVKESK. The CDR3 is 13 amino acids. V gave up 3 bases and J gave up 10 bases, with 15 bases separating them. CDR3 residues: CASSHDLSHGAFF. The CDR3 region has the DNA TGTGCCAGCAGCCACGATCTTTCCCACGGAGCTTTCTTT.

The V gene is TRBV5-1, the J gene TRBJ2-5; a possible D gene is TRBD1 (6 bases). The V end was cut by 2 bases, the J end by 1 base, with 12 bases between. Per germline, CDR1 SGHRS and CDR2 YFSETQ. The CDR3 is made up of 15 amino acids. The CDR3 DNA sequence: TGCGCCAGCAGCTTAGTTGGACAGAGCCAAGAGACCCAGTACTTC. Translation: CASSLVGQSQETQYF. The full variable domain, its missing parts supplied by reference TRBV5-1 and TRBJ2-5, is KAGVTQTPRYLIKTRGQQVTLSCSPISGHRSVSWYQQTPGQGLQFLFEYFSETQRNKGNFPGRFSGRQFSNSRSEMNVSTLELGDSALYLCASSLVGQSQETQYFGPGTRLLVL.

This rearrangement joins TRBV2 to TRBJ1-2; 8 positions agree with TRBD1. The germline V gene has CDR1 SNHLY and CDR2 FYNNEI. V dropped 7 bases and J dropped 7; count of bases not matched to a gene: 8. This CDR3 contains 13 residues. CDR3 sequence: CASKIGQGLGYTF. Written as DNA, the CDR3 is TGTGCCAGCAAGATAGGACAGGGTCTTGGCTACACCTTC.

For this clone: The same CDR3 is also encoded by other DNA sequences in this sample. The chain employs TRBV5-6 and TRBJ2-7; possible D gene TRBD2, 6 bases. CDR3 length: 13 residues. CDR1 and CDR2 (germline): SGHDT, YYEEEE. Deletions cut 4 bases from V and 6 bases from J, with 14 bases between. The CDR3 DNA reads as TGTGCCAGCAGCCTAATTGGGGGAGGCGAGCAGTACTTC. Protein: CASSLIGGGEQYF.

The rearrangement links TRBV18 to TRBJ2-5, with TRBD1 matching 7 bases. Germline loops: CDR1 KGHSH, CDR2 LQKENI. The CDR3 extends over 16 amino acids. J lost 4 bases, V lost 3 bases, and 11 bases had no gene match. The CDR3 coding sequence is TGTGCCAGCTCACCCTCGACAGGGTCAACTCTAGAGACCCAGTACTTC. As protein: CASSPSTGSTLETQYF. Full variable domain (remainder filled in from reference TRBV18 and TRBJ2-5): NAGVMQNPRHLVRRRGQEARLRCSPMKGHSHVYWYRQLPEEGLKFMVYLQKENIIDESGMPKERFSAEFPKEGPSILRIQQVVRGDSAAYFCASSPSTGSTLETQYFGPGTRLLVL.

The CDR3 sequence: CAIRGSQGIRETQYF. CDR3 in DNA: TGTGCCATCAGAGGATCGCAGGGGATAAGAGAGACCCAGTACTTC. J is TRBJ2-5 and V is TRBV10-3; D is perhaps TRBD1 (6 bases). Trimming cost V 6 bases and J 4 bases, with 18 bases left between them. The germline gives CDR1 ENHRY, CDR2 SYGVKD. CDR3 length: 15 amino acids.

The genes are TRBV19 and TRBJ2-2; a possible D gene is TRBD2 (5 bases). The V gene's germline CDR1 is LNHDA and CDR2 SQIVND (reference sequence). The CDR3 is 16 residues long. Trimming cost V 6 bases and J 0 bases, with 14 bases left between them. The CDR3 DNA sequence: TGTGCCAGTAGCCGCCTCGGGGAGACGAACACCGGGGAGCTGTTTTTT. This sequence encodes CASSRLGETNTGELFF.